This TCR beta chain was profiled in a study of blood T cell repertoires in COVID-19. V lost 6 bases and J lost 2; bases outside the gene matches: 7. In germline, CDR1 is LNHDA, CDR2 SQIVND (reference sequence). This CDR3 has 15 amino acids. The table lists this clone with a few counts. Method: immunoSEQ multiplex PCR; TCRdb's copy keeps in-frame clones and lacks some. The sample lists fewer than 250,000 clones; roughly nine tenths were seen once. The clonotype was recovered from a man aged 25 to 40 with acute or convalescent COVID-19. The sequenced sample was peripheral blood. The chain links TRBV19 to TRBJ2-3, with 8 bases identical to TRBD2. The CDR3 DNA follows: TGTGCCAGTAGAAGAGCGGGGGTTAACACAGATACGCAGTATTTT. Protein: CASRRAGVNTDTQYF. Combining the CDR3 with reference TRBV19 and TRBJ2-3 gives the whole variable domain DGGITQSPKYLFRKEGQNVTLSCEQNLNHDAMYWYRQDPGQGLRLIYYSQIVNDFQKGDIAEGYSVSREKKESFPLTVTSAQKNPTAFYLCASRRAGVNTDTQYFGPGTRLTVL.